One and the same sample provided the 20 T cell receptor beta chains below, sequenced in a study of Graves' ophthalmopathy and Graves' hyperthyroidism. RNA transcripts served as template for amplifying TCR beta CDR3 sequences. An initial RT-PCR round employing HTBI primers preceded a second-round multiplex PCR. TCRdb used MiXCR to reprocess the multiplex PCR reads, holding one entry per CDR3 protein. The sample has over a million distinct CDR3 sequences, around a third seen once; the top ten hold 8.5% to 14%. Input material: peripheral blood or thyroid tissue (not recorded which). The receptors derive from an adult man with Graves' hyperthyroidism.

This rearrangement joins TRBV7-3 to TRBJ2-7; perhaps D is TRBD1 or TRBD2 (6 bases each). Trimming stripped 5 bases from V and 5 bases from J, with 19 bases between. The CDR3 extends over 15 amino acids. Germline CDR1 and CDR2: SGHTA and FQGTGA. CDR3: CASSQGEGGWNEQYF. The CDR3 nucleotides read TGTGCCAGCAGCCAAGGAGAGGGGGGCTGGAACGAGCAGTACTTC. The whole variable domain, filled in from reference TRBV7-3 and TRBJ2-7, reads GAGVSQTPSNKVTEKGKYVELRCDPISGHTALYWYRQSLGQGPEFLIYFQGTGAADDSGLPNDRFFAVRPEGSVSTLKIQRTERGDSAVYLCASSQGEGGWNEQYFGPGTRLTVT.

The chain is built from TRBV28 and TRBJ1-2, with D perhaps matching TRBD1 (5 bases). Germline-derived CDR1 and CDR2 are MDHEN and SYDVKM. The V end lost 3 bases, the J end lost 8 bases, and 19 bases lay between the germline ends. This CDR3 is 15 amino acids long. As DNA, the CDR3 is TGTGCCAGCAGTTTCACCGGGACTGATAAACGAGGCTACACCTTC. Translation: CASSFTGTDKRGYTF.

A remark on this clonotype: A single base separates this from a much larger clone, so it may be a read error. The genes are TRBV6-9 and TRBJ1-4, with D uncertain. This CDR3 comprises 14 residues. The V and J ends lost 7 bases and 5 bases respectively, with 14 bases between them. CDR1 and CDR2 (germline): MNHGY, SVAAGI. This CDR3 reads CASKTHSGNEKLFF. CDR3 coding DNA: TGTGCCAGCAAAACGCACAGCGGGAATGAAAAACTGTTTTTT.

Remarks on this clonotype: An end of the junction does not agree with germline; a read error may underlie this. The gene calls are TRBV20-1 and TRBJ1-1, with D perhaps matching TRBD1 (6 bases). The germline V gene has CDR1 DFQATT and CDR2 SNEGSKA (reference sequence). The CDR3 has 11 residues. Here the CDR3 DNA reads TGCAGCGTTGTTTGGGACACAGAAGCTTTCTTT. It encodes CSVVWDTEAFF.

This clonotype came up many times. The V and J genes are TRBV6-6 and TRBJ1-1; D might be TRBD1 (5 bases). The CDR3 runs to 16 residues. Germline assignment: CDR1 MNHNY and CDR2 SVGAGI (reference sequence). Trimming left V 6 bases short and J 0 bases short, with 17 bases between. CDR3 loop: CASRPGGGSLNTEAFF. The CDR3 nucleotides are TGTGCCAGCAGGCCCGGGGGTGGGAGTTTGAACACTGAAGCTTTCTTT.

V gene TRBV15 combines with J gene TRBJ1-2, with a tentative D call TRBD1 (6 bases). CDR1 and CDR2 (germline): LNHNV, YYDKDF (reference sequence). The length of the CDR3 is 14 residues. The V end was cut by 0 bases, the J end by 6 bases, with 11 bases between. The CDR3, as DNA: TGTGCCACCAGCAGAGATTGGGGGCCGCATGGCTACACCTTC. It is translated as CATSRDWGPHGYTF. Together with reference TRBV15 and TRBJ1-2, the CDR3 gives the full variable domain: DAMVIQNPRYQVTQFGKPVTLSCSQTLNHNVMYWYQQKSSQAPKLLFHYYDKDFNNEADTPDNFQSRRPNTSFCFLDIRSPGLGDTAMYLCATSRDWGPHGYTFGSGTRLTVV.

Written as DNA, the CDR3 is TGTGCCAGCAGCTTAGGTATCATCGGGGGCGCAGGCACTGAAGCTTTCTTT. Translating it yields CASSLGIIGGAGTEAFF. The V gene is TRBV11-2, the J gene TRBJ1-1; perhaps TRBD1 as D (6 bases). The CDR3 is 17 amino acids. Per germline, CDR1 SGHAT and CDR2 FQNNGV. Trimming took off 1 base at V and 4 bases at J, with 19 bases between the two ends.

This chain links TRBV10-3 with TRBJ1-2, with TRBD1 identical over 10 bases. The CDR3 has 13 amino acids. Germline trimming cut 3 bases from V and 8 bases from J; bases unmatched to any gene: 3. CDR1 ENHRY and CDR2 SYGVKD come from the germline V gene. The CDR3, as DNA: TGTGCCATCAGTGACGGGACAGGGGACGGCTACACCTTC. Encoded protein: CAISDGTGDGYTF.

As concerns this clonotype: Given the absence of the conserved phenylalanine or tryptophan at the CDR3 end, a read error is likely. This chain connects TRBV11-2 to TRBJ2-5; D is uncertain. The V and J ends lost 2 bases and 1 base respectively, with 8 bases between them. This CDR3 is 14 amino acids long. Germline V CDR1 and CDR2: SGHAT, FQNNGV. CDR3 residues: CASSLRPTQETQYL. CDR3 nucleotides: TGTGCCAGCAGCTTACGTCCCACCCAAGAGACCCAGTACCTC.

The table lists this clonotype with many counts. V and J are TRBV7-9 and TRBJ2-5, with a tentative D call TRBD1 (5 bases). CDR1 and CDR2 from the germline V gene are SEHNR and FQNEAQ (reference sequence). Trimming removed 5 bases at V and 4 bases at J, with 14 bases between. The CDR3 is 14 residues long. The CDR3 loop is CASSRDQGRETQYF. The CDR3 DNA is TGTGCCAGCAGCCGAGACCAGGGTCGAGAGACCCAGTACTTC.

At least ten counts were recorded for this clonotype. V usage is TRBV29-1 and J usage is TRBJ1-5; no clear D gene. V was shortened by 6 bases and J by 2 bases, with 5 bases between the two germline ends. CDR1 SQVTM and CDR2 ANQGSEA come from the germline V gene. The CDR3 extends over 11 amino acids. CDR3 sequence: CSVGCNQPQHF. CDR3 DNA: TGCAGCGTGGGATGCAATCAGCCCCAGCATTTT.

Regarding this clonotype: A much larger clone sits a single nucleotide away, making a read error possible. V is TRBV20-1 and J is TRBJ2-7; no definite D call. The CDR3 is made up of 13 amino acids. V was cut by 5 bases and J by 2 bases, with 13 bases left in between. Germline V gene lookup returns CDR1 DFQATT and CDR2 SNEGSKA (reference sequence). CDR3 residues: CSAGSALAYEQYF. CDR3 DNA sequence: TGCAGTGCTGGGTCAGCACTTGCCTACGAGCAGTACTTC.

A note on this clonotype: One junction end does not reproduce the germline sequence, and a read error may be involved. The chain recombines TRBV7-2 with TRBJ1-6; D is uncertain. The CDR3 is 15 residues long. Germline V lookup: CDR1 SGHTA, CDR2 FQGNSA. CDR3 coding DNA: TGCGCCAGCAGCCAAGATCGCGGCGACTATTCACCCCTCCACTTT. The encoded protein is CASSQDRGDYSPLHF.

Comments on this clonotype: One base away lies a much larger clone, so this may be a sequencing read error. The DNA for the CDR3 is TGTGCCAGTAGAACACAGGGTTTGACTGAAGCTTTCTTT. Translated, it gives CASRTQGLTEAFF. J is TRBJ1-1 and V is TRBV19; D possibly corresponds to TRBD1 (6 bases). Germline CDR1 is LNHDA and CDR2 is SQIVND (reference sequence). This CDR3 is built from 13 residues. Trimming shortened V by 6 bases and J by 5 bases, and 13 bases separated the two germline ends.

CDR3 sequence: CASSDGTFVNLETQYF. In DNA, the CDR3 is TGTGCCAGCAGTGACGGGACATTTGTTAACCTAGAGACCCAGTACTTC. V usage is TRBV6-4 and J usage is TRBJ2-5, with TRBD1 as a possible D gene (6 bases). V dropped 2 bases and J dropped 4 bases, with 17 bases sitting between them. Germline V gene lookup returns CDR1 MRHNA and CDR2 SNTAGT. The CDR3 has 16 amino acids.

This chain connects TRBV10-2 to TRBJ1-5; D gene uncertain. Germline V CDR1 and CDR2: WSHSY, SAAADI. The CDR3 extends over 16 amino acids. V dropped 3 bases and J dropped 0 bases, with 12 bases sitting between them. DNA for the CDR3: TGCGCCAGCAGTGACGGACGGCCTAATAGCAATCAGCCCCAGCATTTT. Its protein product is CASSDGRPNSNQPQHF.

V is TRBV7-8 and J is TRBJ2-2, with D perhaps matching TRBD2 (6 bases). The CDR3 spans 14 residues. Germline values: CDR1 SGHVS, CDR2 FQNEAQ. V lost 2 bases and J lost 8, with 12 bases in between. CDR3 nucleotides: TGTGCCAGCAGCTTACTCCCGGGAGCAGGGGAGCTGTTTTTT. Translated, it gives CASSLLPGAGELFF.

This clonotype has at least ten counts. The V call is TRBV5-4, the J call TRBJ1-1; the D gene is possibly TRBD1 (5 bases). The germline V gene has CDR1 SGHNT and CDR2 YYREEE (reference sequence). V was trimmed by 0 bases and J by 5 bases, leaving 11 bases between them. This CDR3 has 14 amino acids. In nucleotides, the CDR3 is TGTGCCAGCAGCTTGGATTGGGGCCCAACTGAAGCTTTCTTT. Translation gives CASSLDWGPTEAFF.

This sequence joins TRBV6-4 and TRBJ1-1, with 9 bases lining up with TRBD1. The CDR3 is made up of 17 amino acids. Looked up from germline, CDR1 is MRHNA and CDR2 is SNTAGT. With V trimmed by 10 bases and J by 7 bases, 22 bases remained unmatched. CDR3 nucleotides: TGTGCCAACAAAGAACTCGGGACAGGGTTCATAGTAGGTGAAGCTTTCTTT. Encoded protein: CANKELGTGFIVGEAFF.

This clonotype was counted ten times or more. J is TRBJ2-7 and V is TRBV11-2; no firm D call. This CDR3 contains 16 residues. Germline loops: CDR1 SGHAT, CDR2 FQNNGV. The V end was cut by 7 bases, the J end by 0 bases, with 19 bases between. CDR3 in DNA: TGTGCCAGCACCATTTCGGTCCAGGCAAGCTCCTACGAGCAGTACTTC. This translates into CASTISVQASSYEQYF.